The rows below give T cell receptor beta chains drawn from one sample of a study of blood T cell repertoires in COVID-19. Clones were read by immunoSEQ multiplex PCR, and TCRdb kept only the in-frame ones, dropping some. The repertoire consists of 350,000 or so clones, with about 92% occurring once and the leading ten covering around 4%. The sequenced material came from peripheral blood. The origin of the receptors is a woman aged 55-70 years with COVID-19, enrolled during active disease. CDR3s include the opening cysteine and the closing phenylalanine or tryptophan. The D gene is left open where the match is weak. Only part of the rows carry a size: once, few, many, or a class if the clone is expanded.

d_gene | j_gene | v_gene | len | abundance | CDR3nt | CDR3aa
. | TRBJ2-2 | TRBV21-1 | 13 | . | TGTGCCAGCCCCGGGGGAATCACCGGGGAGCTGTTTTTT | CASPGGITGELFF
. | TRBJ2-7 | TRBV18 | 15 | . | TGTGCCAGCTCACCCTATGGACTGCAACTCGACGAGCAGTACTTC | CASSPYGLQLDEQYF
. | TRBJ2-1 | TRBV19 | 16 | . | TGTGCCAGTAGATCCCGGACAGCAAGCTCCTACAATGAGCAGTTCTTC | CASRSRTASSYNEQFF
. | TRBJ1-3 | TRBV9 | 12 | . | TGTGCCAGCAGCGTAGCAGGAAACACCATATATTTT | CASSVAGNTIYF
. | TRBJ2-2 | TRBV7-2 | 14 | . | TGTGCCAGCAGCCCCCAGGGTGAAGGCGGGGAGCTGTTTTTT | CASSPQGEGGELFF
. | TRBJ2-5 | TRBV5-1 | 11 | once | TGCGCCAGCAGCCGCCAAGAGACCCAGTACTTC | CASSRQETQYF
. | TRBJ1-3 | TRBV6-1 | 14 | once | TGTGCCAGCAGTGAGAGACAGGCGGGAAACACCATATATTTT | CASSERQAGNTIYF
TRBD1 | TRBJ2-2 | TRBV6-1 | 16 | . | TGTGCCAGCAGTGAAGAGAGGGGGCGAGACACCGGGGAGCTGTTTTTT | CASSEERGRDTGELFF
. | TRBJ2-5 | TRBV3-1/TRBV3-2 | 15 | . | TGTGCCAGCAGCACCCGGACAGCATGGAAGGAGACCCAGTACTTC | CASSTRTAWKETQYF
. | TRBJ1-2 | TRBV7-6 | 15 | . | TGTGCCAGCACCCCGAGGGAAGGTAAAGGTGACGGCTACACCTTC | CASTPREGKGDGYTF
TRBD1 | TRBJ1-2 | TRBV9 | 15 | once | TGTGCCAGCAGCGTAGCTCCTCAGGGGGCAAGTGGCTACACCTTC | CASSVAPQGASGYTF
. | TRBJ1-2 | TRBV28 | 15 | . | TGTGCCAGCAGTTTAGGCGGGGCCGGCTATTATGGCTACACCTTC | CASSLGGAGYYGYTF
TRBD1 | TRBJ1-5 | TRBV7-2 | 15 | . | TGTGCCAGCAGTTTGGACAGGGGGCGTAATCAGCCCCAGCATTTT | CASSLDRGRNQPQHF
TRBD1 | TRBJ2-2 | TRBV27 | 14 | . | TGTGCCAGCGCCCGACAGGGCAGCACCGGGGAGCTGTTTTTT | CASARQGSTGELFF
TRBD1 | TRBJ1-4 | TRBV5-1 | 14 | . | TGCGCCAGCAGCTACACAGGGGTTTACGAAAAACTGTTTTTT | CASSYTGVYEKLFF
. | TRBJ2-7 | TRBV5-1 | 12 | once | TGCGCCAGCAGAACCGGGTCCGGCGAGCAGTACTTC | CASRTGSGEQYF
. | TRBJ2-3 | TRBV15 | 17 | . | TGTGCCACCAGCCCCCAGGAGGGGGGAGGGGACACAGATACGCAGTATTTT | CATSPQEGGGDTDTQYF
TRBD2 | TRBJ2-3 | TRBV5-8 | 15 | . | TGTGCCAGCAGCTTGTTAGCGGGGGGCACAGATACGCAGTATTTT | CASSLLAGGTDTQYF
. | TRBJ2-7 | TRBV19 | 18 | . | TGTGCCAGTAGTACCACAGGGTCGAGACGATCACCCCCCTACGAGCAGTACTTC | CASSTTGSRRSPPYEQYF
. | TRBJ2-1 | TRBV5-5 | 15 | . | TGTGCCAGCAGCTTGGTACTCGGCTCCTACAATGAGCAGTTCTTC | CASSLVLGSYNEQFF
. | TRBJ1-4 | TRBV5-8 | 15 | . | TGTGCCAGCAGCTTGGGCACAGGGTCATTTGAAAAACTGTTTTTT | CASSLGTGSFEKLFF
TRBD1 | TRBJ2-1 | TRBV28 | 18 | . | TGTGCCAGCAGCCCACAGGGGGTTGCGGGGTTCTCCTACAATGAGCAGTTCTTC | CASSPQGVAGFSYNEQFF
. | TRBJ2-7 | TRBV9 | 14 | . | TGTGCCAGCAGCCCCTCCGGGACTTTCTACGAGCAGTACTTC | CASSPSGTFYEQYF
TRBD1 | TRBJ1-2 | TRBV4-1 | 16 | . | TGCGCCAGCAGCCAATTCCGGGACAGGGTTGAGTATGGCTACACCTTC | CASSQFRDRVEYGYTF